The 14 T cell receptor beta chains below come from one sample, sequenced in a study of early T cells in non-severe SARS-CoV-2 infection. TCRdb processed the 5' RACE reads anew with MiXCR; each CDR3 protein has one entry. Of tens of thousands of distinct CDR3 sequences in the sample, 9% to 15% were seen once. The specimen sequenced was whole blood. The receptors derive from an adult who was a healthcare worker with PCR-confirmed SARS-CoV-2 infection or an uninfected control (not recorded which).

The V gene is TRBV5-4, the J gene TRBJ2-7, with D maybe TRBD2 (7 bases). The germline gives CDR1 SGHNT, CDR2 YYREEE (reference sequence). V gave up 4 bases and J gave up 1 base, with 15 bases separating them. This CDR3 has 15 amino acids. CDR3 protein: CASSTQGGASYEQYF. The CDR3 DNA follows: TGTGCCAGCAGCACCCAAGGGGGGGCTTCCTACGAGCAGTACTTC.

This clonotype was counted at least ten times. V and J are TRBV18 and TRBJ2-5, with D possibly matching TRBD2 (6 bases). This CDR3 spans 13 amino acids. The germline gives CDR1 KGHSH, CDR2 LQKENI. V lost 8 bases and J 1 base, leaving 11 bases between the germline ends. The CDR3 reads CASRESGQETQYF. In nucleotides, the CDR3 is TGTGCCAGCCGGGAGAGTGGCCAAGAGACCCAGTACTTC.

The chain is built from TRBV3-1 and TRBJ2-1, with D tentatively TRBD2 (6 bases). This CDR3 contains 13 residues. Trimming pared 4 bases from V and 8 bases from J, leaving 12 bases between. Germline loops: CDR1 LGHDT, CDR2 YNNKEL (reference sequence). In nucleotides, the CDR3 is TGTGCCAGCAGCCCTCCTCTAGCGTATGAGCAGTTCTTC. Translated, it gives CASSPPLAYEQFF.

This clonotype has more than one count but fewer than ten. This chain's CDR3 is CSVRTGPMNTEAFF. The CDR3 bases are TGCAGCGTGAGGACAGGACCCATGAACACTGAAGCTTTCTTT. V and J are TRBV29-1 and TRBJ1-1, with 7 positions matching TRBD1. V lost 6 bases and J lost 0; bases outside the gene matches: 7. The CDR3 consists of 14 residues. Germline CDR1 and CDR2: SQVTM and ANQGSEA.

The chain is built from TRBV29-1 and TRBJ2-5; D is perhaps TRBD2 (5 bases). V was cut by 2 bases and J by 5 bases, with 15 bases left in between. Germline V gene lookup returns CDR1 SQVTM and CDR2 ANQGSEA. This CDR3 region has 14 residues. The CDR3: CSVELPTGFETQYF. The CDR3 nucleotides read TGCAGCGTTGAACTCCCCACGGGATTCGAGACCCAGTACTTC.

This clonotype came up many times. This chain links TRBV7-4 with TRBJ2-7, with a tentative D call TRBD1 (5 bases). Looked up from germline, CDR1 is SGHVT and CDR2 is SQSDAQ. The germline V and J ends were trimmed by 6 bases and 0 bases, with 18 bases remaining between them. The CDR3 has 16 amino acids. The CDR3 here is CASSPKVRGVSYEQYF. The CDR3 nucleotides are TGTGCCAGCAGTCCTAAAGTTAGGGGCGTCTCCTACGAGCAGTACTTC. The full variable domain, completed using reference TRBV7-4 and TRBJ2-7, is GAGVSQSPRYKVAKRGRDVALRCDSISGHVTLYWYRQTLGQGSEVLTYSQSDAQRDKSGRPSGRFSAERPERSVSTLKIQRTEQGDSAVYLCASSPKVRGVSYEQYFGPGTRLTVT.

This clonotype was detected only a few times. This chain uses TRBV4-2 with TRBJ2-1; D not resolved. The CDR3 covers 13 residues. The germline CDR1 and CDR2 sequences are LGHNA and YNFKEQ. Trimming pared 4 bases from V and 10 bases from J, leaving 14 bases between. The CDR3 reads CASSRLGLGEQFF. CDR3 sequence (DNA): TGTGCCAGCAGCCGCCTGGGGTTGGGAGAGCAGTTCTTC.

This rearrangement joins TRBV6-6 to TRBJ2-2; D could derive from TRBD1 or TRBD2 (5 bases each). V was shortened by 4 bases and J by 3 bases, with 21 bases between the two germline ends. CDR1 is MNHNY and CDR2 is SVGAGI in the germline V gene (reference sequence). The CDR3 extends over 18 amino acids. The CDR3 loop is CASSLPPGRGGHTGELFF. DNA of the CDR3: TGTGCCAGCAGTTTACCCCCAGGGAGAGGTGGTCACACCGGGGAGCTGTTTTTT.

This clonotype showed up many times. The chain links TRBV7-9 to TRBJ2-1; tentatively, D is TRBD2 (6 bases). The germline gives CDR1 SEHNR, CDR2 FQNEAQ (reference sequence). V gave up 8 bases and J gave up 14 bases, with 16 bases separating them. This CDR3 contains 11 residues. The CDR3 coding sequence is TGTGCCAGCCTGGCGGAGGGTAAAAAGTTCTTC. It yields the protein CASLAEGKKFF.

This clonotype was seen ten or more times. This CDR3 is CASSPYPTGVSGELFF. The DNA of the CDR3 is TGTGCCAGCAGCCCTTACCCGACTGGAGTGAGCGGGGAGCTGTTTTTT. This rearrangement joins TRBV12-3 or TRBV12-4 to TRBJ2-2; the D is unclear. CDR3 length: 16 residues. V lost 6 bases and J lost 7, with 21 bases in between.

A remark on this clonotype: Just one base apart from a much larger clone, this may be a read error. The rearrangement joins TRBV2 to TRBJ1-2, with no clear D. Germline V CDR1 and CDR2: SNHLY, FYNNEI. The length of the CDR3 is 12 residues. CDR3 nucleotide sequence: TGTGGCAGCAGTGAGATCCCCTCTGGCTACACCTTC. Translation gives CGSSEIPSGYTF.

This clonotype was counted at least ten times. The rearrangement joins TRBV6-5 to TRBJ2-7; 10 nucleotides align to TRBD1. Germline-derived CDR1 and CDR2 are MNHEY and SVGAGI. The ends lost 6 bases at V and 1 base at J; junction bases unmatched: 0. There are 13 residues in the CDR3. The CDR3 DNA is TGTGCCAGCAGGGACAGGGGGTCCTACGAGCAGTACTTC. This encodes CASRDRGSYEQYF.

Ten or more counts support this clonotype. V is TRBV29-1 and J is TRBJ2-7; 9 nucleotides agree with TRBD2. J gave up 0 bases and V 2 bases, and 11 bases lay outside the gene matches. Germline V gene lookup returns CDR1 SQVTM and CDR2 ANQGSEA. The CDR3 extends over 17 amino acids. CDR3 DNA: TGCAGCGTTGAACTAGCGGGACCCAGCCTCCTCTCCTACGAGCAGTACTTC. Amino acid sequence: CSVELAGPSLLSYEQYF.

In this sample, this clonotype turned up a few times. The chain combines TRBV15 with TRBJ1-1; D call uncertain. The CDR3 sequence is 12 residues long. V lost 5 bases and J lost 1, with 5 bases in between. Germline CDR1 reads LNHNV; CDR2 reads YYDKDF (reference sequence). The CDR3 sequence: CATSGGNTEAFF. In nucleotides, the CDR3 is TGTGCCACCAGCGGCGGGAACACTGAAGCTTTCTTT.